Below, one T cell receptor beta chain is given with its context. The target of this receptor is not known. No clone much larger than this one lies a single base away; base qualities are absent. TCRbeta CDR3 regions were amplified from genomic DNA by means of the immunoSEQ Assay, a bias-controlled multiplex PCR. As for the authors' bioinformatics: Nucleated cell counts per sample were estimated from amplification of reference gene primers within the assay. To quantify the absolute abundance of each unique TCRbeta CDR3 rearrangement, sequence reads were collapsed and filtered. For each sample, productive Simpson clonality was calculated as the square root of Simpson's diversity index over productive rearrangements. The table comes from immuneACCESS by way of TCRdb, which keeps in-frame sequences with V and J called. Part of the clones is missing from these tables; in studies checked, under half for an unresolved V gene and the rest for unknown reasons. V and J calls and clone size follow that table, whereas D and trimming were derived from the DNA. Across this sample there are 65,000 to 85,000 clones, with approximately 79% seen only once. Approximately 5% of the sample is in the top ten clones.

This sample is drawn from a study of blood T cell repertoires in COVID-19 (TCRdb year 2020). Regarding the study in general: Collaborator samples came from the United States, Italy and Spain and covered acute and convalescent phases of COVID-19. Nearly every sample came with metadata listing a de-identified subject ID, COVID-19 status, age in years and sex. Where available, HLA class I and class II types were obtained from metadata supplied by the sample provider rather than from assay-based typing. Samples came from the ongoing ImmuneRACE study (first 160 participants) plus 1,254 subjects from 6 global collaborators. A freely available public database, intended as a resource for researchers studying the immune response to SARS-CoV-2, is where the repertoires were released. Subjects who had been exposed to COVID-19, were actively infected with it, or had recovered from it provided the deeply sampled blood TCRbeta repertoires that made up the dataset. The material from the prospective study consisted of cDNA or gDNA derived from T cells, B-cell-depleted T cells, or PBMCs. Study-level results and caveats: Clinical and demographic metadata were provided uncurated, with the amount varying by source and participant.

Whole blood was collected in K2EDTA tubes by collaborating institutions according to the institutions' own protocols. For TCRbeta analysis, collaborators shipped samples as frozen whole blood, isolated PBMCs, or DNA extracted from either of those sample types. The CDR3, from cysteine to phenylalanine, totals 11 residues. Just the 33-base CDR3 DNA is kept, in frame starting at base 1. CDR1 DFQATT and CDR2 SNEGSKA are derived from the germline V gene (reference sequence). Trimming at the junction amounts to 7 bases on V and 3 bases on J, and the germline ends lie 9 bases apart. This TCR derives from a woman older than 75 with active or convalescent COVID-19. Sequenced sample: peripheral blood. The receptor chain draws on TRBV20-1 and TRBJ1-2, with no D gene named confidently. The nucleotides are TGCAGTGGCCGGGAGGACTATGGCTACACCTTC. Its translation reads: CSGREDYGYTF.